This TCR beta chain stems from a study of T-cell reconstitution after alpha-beta-depleted transplantation in children. General study results and limits: Certain patients had high TCRbeta diversity at day 60, and it came from recipient T cells and thymic progenitors that survived. Several hundred expanded graft clones reportedly were the source of alpha-beta T cells about two months after transplant. The authors attributed T-cell counts and diversity one year after transplant mostly to newly produced T cells.

Unique molecular identifiers tagged the TCRbeta library. Each CDR3 protein is one row after TCRdb ran MiXCR on the PCR reads. The sample lists 490,000 or so distinct CDR3 sequences, about 11% occurring once. This clonotype occurred a few times. Antigen unknown. V lost 6 bases, J lost 5 bases, and 4 bases lay in between. Germline V gives CDR1 SQVTM, CDR2 ANQGSEA. There are 9 residues in the CDR3. The material sequenced was PBMCs, taken before TCRalphabeta/CD19-depleted stem cell transplant. This clonotype originated in a child between 2 and 9 years old with inherited bone marrow failure, due to receive a stem cell transplant. The chain couples TRBV29-1 to TRBJ2-5; D gene unclear. CDR3 residues: CSVGETQYF. The CDR3, as DNA: TGCAGCGTAGGCGAGACCCAGTACTTC.